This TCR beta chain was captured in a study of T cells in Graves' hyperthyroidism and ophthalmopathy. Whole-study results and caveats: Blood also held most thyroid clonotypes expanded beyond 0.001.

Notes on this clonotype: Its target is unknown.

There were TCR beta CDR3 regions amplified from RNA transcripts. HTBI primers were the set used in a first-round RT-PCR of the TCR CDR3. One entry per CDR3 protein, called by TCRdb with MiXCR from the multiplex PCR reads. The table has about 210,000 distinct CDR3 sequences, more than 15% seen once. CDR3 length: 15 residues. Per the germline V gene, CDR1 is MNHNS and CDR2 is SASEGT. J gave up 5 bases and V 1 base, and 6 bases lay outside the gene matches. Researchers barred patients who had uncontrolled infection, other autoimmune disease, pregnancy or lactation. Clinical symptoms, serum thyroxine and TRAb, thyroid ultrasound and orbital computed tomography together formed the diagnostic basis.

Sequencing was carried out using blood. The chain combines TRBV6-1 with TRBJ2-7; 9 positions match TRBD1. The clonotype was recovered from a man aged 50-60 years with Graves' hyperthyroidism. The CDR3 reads CASSEEGTGFDEQYF. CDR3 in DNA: TGTGCCAGCAGTGAAGAGGGGACAGGGTTCGACGAGCAGTACTTC.